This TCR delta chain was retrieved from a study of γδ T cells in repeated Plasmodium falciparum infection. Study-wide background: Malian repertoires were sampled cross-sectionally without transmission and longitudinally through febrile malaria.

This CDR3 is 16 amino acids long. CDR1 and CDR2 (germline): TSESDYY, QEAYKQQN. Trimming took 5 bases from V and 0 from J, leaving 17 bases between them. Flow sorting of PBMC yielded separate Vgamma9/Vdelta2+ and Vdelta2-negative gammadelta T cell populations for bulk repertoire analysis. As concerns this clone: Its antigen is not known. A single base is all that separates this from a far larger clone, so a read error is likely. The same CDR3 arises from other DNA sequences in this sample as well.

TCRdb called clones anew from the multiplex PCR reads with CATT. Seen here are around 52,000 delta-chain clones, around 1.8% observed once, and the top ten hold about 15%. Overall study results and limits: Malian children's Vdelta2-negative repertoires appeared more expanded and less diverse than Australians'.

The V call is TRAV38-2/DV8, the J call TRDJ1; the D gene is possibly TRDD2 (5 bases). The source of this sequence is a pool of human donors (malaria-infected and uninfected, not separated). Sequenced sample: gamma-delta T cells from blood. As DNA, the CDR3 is TGTGCTTATAGAAGGAAACCTACGAAGTACACCGATAAACTCATCTTT. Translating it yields CAYRRKPTKYTDKLIF.